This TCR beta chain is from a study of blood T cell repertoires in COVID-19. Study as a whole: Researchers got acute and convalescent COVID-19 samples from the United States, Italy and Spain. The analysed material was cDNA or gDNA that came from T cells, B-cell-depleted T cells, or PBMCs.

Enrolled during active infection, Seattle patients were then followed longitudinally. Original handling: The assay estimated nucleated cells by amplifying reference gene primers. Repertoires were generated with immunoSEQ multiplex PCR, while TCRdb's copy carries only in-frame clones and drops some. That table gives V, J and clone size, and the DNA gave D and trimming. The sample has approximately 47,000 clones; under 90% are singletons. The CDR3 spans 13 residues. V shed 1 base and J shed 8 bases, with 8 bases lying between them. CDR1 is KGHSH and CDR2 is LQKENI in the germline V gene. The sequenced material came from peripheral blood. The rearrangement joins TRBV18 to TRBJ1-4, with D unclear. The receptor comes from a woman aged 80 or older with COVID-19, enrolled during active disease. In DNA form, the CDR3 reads TGTGCCAGCTCACCACGAATGGAGGAAAAACTGTTTTTT. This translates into CASSPRMEEKLFF.